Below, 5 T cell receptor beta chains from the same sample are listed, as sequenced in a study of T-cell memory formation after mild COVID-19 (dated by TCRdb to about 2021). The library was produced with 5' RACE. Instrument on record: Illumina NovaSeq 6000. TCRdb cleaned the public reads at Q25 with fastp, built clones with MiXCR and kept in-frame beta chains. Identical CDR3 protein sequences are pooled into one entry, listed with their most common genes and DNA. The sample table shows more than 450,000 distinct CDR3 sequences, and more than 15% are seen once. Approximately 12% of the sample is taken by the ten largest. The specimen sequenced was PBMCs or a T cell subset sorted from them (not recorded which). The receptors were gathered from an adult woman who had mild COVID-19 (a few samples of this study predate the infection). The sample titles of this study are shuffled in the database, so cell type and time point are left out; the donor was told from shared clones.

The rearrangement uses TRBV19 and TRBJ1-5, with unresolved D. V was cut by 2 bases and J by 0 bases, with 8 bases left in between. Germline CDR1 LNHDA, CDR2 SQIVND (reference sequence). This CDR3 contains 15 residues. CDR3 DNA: TGTGCCAGTAGTATAAGGTCAGCTAGCAATCAGCCCCAGCATTTT. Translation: CASSIRSASNQPQHF.

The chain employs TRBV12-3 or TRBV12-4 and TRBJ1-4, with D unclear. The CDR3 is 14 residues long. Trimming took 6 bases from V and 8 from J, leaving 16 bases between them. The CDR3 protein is CASSSSVLGEKLFF. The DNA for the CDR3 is TGTGCCAGCAGCTCCTCCGTACTCGGGGAAAAACTGTTTTTT.

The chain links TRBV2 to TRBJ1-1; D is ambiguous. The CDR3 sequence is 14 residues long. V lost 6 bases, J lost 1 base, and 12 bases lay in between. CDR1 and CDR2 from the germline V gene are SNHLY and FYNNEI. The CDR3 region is CASRGGRGNTEAFF. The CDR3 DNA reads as TGTGCCAGCAGGGGCGGACGGGGGAACACTGAAGCTTTCTTT.

Here the CDR3 reads CASSPRPDGYTF. CDR3 in DNA: TGTGCCAGCAGCCCCCGGCCCGATGGCTACACCTTC. V is TRBV7-9 and J is TRBJ1-2; no clear D gene. CDR1 SEHNR and CDR2 FQNEAQ come from the germline V gene (reference sequence). This CDR3 spans 12 amino acids. V dropped 5 bases and J dropped 6 bases, with 10 bases sitting between them.

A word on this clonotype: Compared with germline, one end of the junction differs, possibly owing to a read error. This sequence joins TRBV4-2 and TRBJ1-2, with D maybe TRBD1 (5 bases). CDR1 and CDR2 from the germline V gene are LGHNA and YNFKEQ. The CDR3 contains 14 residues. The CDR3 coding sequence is TGTGCCAGCAGCCAAGTCGGGACGGATGGCGGCTACACATTC. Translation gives CASSQVGTDGGYTF.